The 27 T cell receptor beta chains presented below share a single source sample, sequenced in a study of beta chain features in type 1 diabetes. The whole isolated RNA underwent reverse transcription, so sequencing captured expressed TCRB transcripts. Repertoires were generated with immunoSEQ multiplex PCR, while TCRdb's copy carries only in-frame clones and drops some. The sample holds 900,000 or so clones, 15% to 20% seen once. The sample consisted of naive CD4+ T cells from blood. Receptors were obtained from a young woman in good health.

V gene TRBV18 combines with J gene TRBJ2-1; possibly TRBD1 for D (5 bases). The germline V and J ends were trimmed by 3 bases and 6 bases, with 18 bases remaining between them. CDR1 and CDR2 from the germline V gene are KGHSH and LQKENI. The CDR3 is 16 amino acids. Here the CDR3 DNA reads TGTGCCAGCTCACCCCGTAAGGGCGGACAACTCAATGAGCAGTTCTTC. Translating it yields CASSPRKGGQLNEQFF.

V and J are TRBV4-2 and TRBJ2-7; TRBD1 is a possible D gene (6 bases). The J call may not be correct, given that the DNA end is closer to TRBJ2-5. CDR1 is LGHNA, CDR2 YNFKEQ, per germline. The CDR3 runs 14 residues. DNA for the CDR3: TGTGCCAGCAGCCAAGAACCACAGGGCGAGACCCAGTACTTC. Its protein product is CASSQEPQGETQYF.

This clone has just a few counts. The identical CDR3 is also encoded by other nucleotide sequences in the sample. The chain combines TRBV7-9 with TRBJ1-1; tentative D call: TRBD1 (6 bases). Trimming pared 5 bases from V and 2 bases from J, leaving 12 bases between. The CDR3 is 14 amino acids. The V gene's germline CDR1 is SEHNR and CDR2 FQNEAQ (reference sequence). The CDR3 is CASSLGQINTEAFF. Written as DNA, the CDR3 is TGTGCCAGCAGCCTAGGACAGATAAACACTGAAGCTTTCTTT.

For this clone: At one end, the junction sequence differs from germline, possibly due to a read error. J is TRBJ2-2 and V is TRBV6-5; no definite D call. The CDR3 extends over 11 amino acids. Per germline, CDR1 MNHEY and CDR2 SVGAGI. The CDR3 reads CASSNSGELFF. CDR3 nucleotides: TGTGCCAGCAGTAACTCAGGGGAGCTGTTTTTT.

This clone was counted only a few times. This sequence joins TRBV7-9 and TRBJ2-2, with TRBD2 identical over 8 bases. The ends lost 5 bases at V and 7 bases at J; junction bases unmatched: 9. CDR1 and CDR2 from the germline V gene are SEHNR and FQNEAQ (reference sequence). This CDR3 region has 15 residues. The CDR3 loop reads CASSPSGSSDGELFF. CDR3 sequence (DNA): TGTGCCAGCAGCCCCAGCGGGAGCTCGGACGGGGAGCTGTTTTTT.

The chain recombines TRBV27 with TRBJ2-1; TRBD2 is a possible D gene (5 bases). Germline CDR1 reads MNHEY; CDR2 reads SMNVEV (reference sequence). This CDR3 is built from 17 residues. Trimming took 2 bases from V and 3 from J, leaving 17 bases between them. The CDR3 reads CASSLEFGRVLYNEQFF. CDR3 sequence (DNA): TGTGCCAGCAGTTTAGAGTTCGGGCGGGTTCTCTACAATGAGCAGTTCTTC.

The chain is built from TRBV4-2 and TRBJ2-2; D possibly corresponds to TRBD1 (6 bases). This CDR3 has 13 amino acids. The V gene lost 5 bases and the J gene lost 7 bases, with 11 bases spanning the gap. CDR1 and CDR2 from the germline V gene are LGHNA and YNFKEQ. The CDR3 DNA is TGTGCCAGCAGCAAACAGGGTATCGGGGAGCTGTTTTTT. It codes for CASSKQGIGELFF.

The CDR3 here is CASSLLASMSNEQFF. The DNA for the CDR3 is TGCGCCAGCAGCTTACTAGCGTCGATGTCCAATGAGCAGTTCTTC. This chain uses TRBV5-1 with TRBJ2-1, with 7 bases lining up with TRBD2. Per the germline V gene, CDR1 is SGHRS and CDR2 is YFSETQ. The CDR3 length is 15 residues. Germline trimming cut 2 bases from V and 6 bases from J; bases unmatched to any gene: 8.

This clone showed up just a few times. The genes are TRBV7-3 and TRBJ2-2; D may be TRBD1 (5 bases). V lost 5 bases and J lost 4, with 8 bases in between. Germline V gene lookup returns CDR1 SGHTA and CDR2 FQGTGA. There are 13 residues in the CDR3. The CDR3 nucleotides read TGTGCCAGCAGCATAGGGGTCACCGGGGAGCTGTTTTTT. Its protein product is CASSIGVTGELFF.

The chain uses TRBV7-9 and TRBJ2-5, with TRBD2 identical over 7 bases. From germline, CDR1 is SEHNR and CDR2 FQNEAQ (reference sequence). V gave up 3 bases and J gave up 0 bases; unmatched junction bases: 7. There are 16 residues in the CDR3. CDR3 protein: CASSFRGSAYQETQYF. DNA of the CDR3: TGTGCCAGCAGCTTCCGCGGGAGTGCGTACCAAGAGACCCAGTACTTC.

The chain is built from TRBV4-3 and TRBJ2-3; the match to TRBD1 covers 7 bases. The J segment lost 2 bases and the V segment lost 4 bases, leaving 6 bases of the junction unmatched. The CDR3 is 15 residues long. CDR1 and CDR2 (germline): LGHNA, YSLEER. In nucleotides, the CDR3 is TGCGCCAGCAGCCTTATTGACAGGGCCACAGATACGCAGTATTTT. Translation gives CASSLIDRATDTQYF.

On this clone itself: A junction boundary mismatches the germline segment, possibly from a read error. The chain uses TRBV4-2 and TRBJ1-1, with D possibly being TRBD1 (6 bases). Germline values: CDR1 LGHNA, CDR2 YNFKEQ. The CDR3 consists of 16 residues. The CDR3 region is CASSQGTRGLKTEAFF. CDR3 DNA: TGTGCCAGCAGCCAAGGGACACGGGGGCTGAAGACTGAAGCTTTCTTT.

This clone was seen only a few times. The rearrangement links TRBV28 to TRBJ2-7, with 8 positions matching TRBD1. Germline CDR1 is MDHEN and CDR2 is SYDVKM. The trim removed 5 bases at V and 6 bases at J, leaving 6 bases unmatched. The CDR3 consists of 13 residues. The CDR3 sequence: CASSGTGLREQYF. CDR3 coding DNA: TGTGCCAGCAGTGGGACAGGTCTCCGCGAGCAGTACTTC.

V and J are TRBV18 and TRBJ2-1; TRBD1 matches at 7 bases. The CDR3 is 15 residues long. The V gene end was trimmed by 3 bases and the J gene end by 7 bases; junction bases not matched to a gene: 9. Germline V gene data show CDR1 as KGHSH and CDR2 as LQKENI. The CDR3: CASSPIPTGRNEQFF. CDR3 sequence (DNA): TGTGCCAGCTCACCGATCCCGACAGGGAGAAATGAGCAGTTCTTC.

The rearrangement links TRBV23-1 to TRBJ2-7; 8 positions agree with TRBD1. TRBV23-1 is placed among ORFs of uncertain function. V gave up 11 bases and J gave up 3 bases; unmatched junction bases: 24. The CDR3 totals 18 residues. The CDR3 spells CAATFDRGCGTKVYEQYF. DNA for the CDR3: TGCGCCGCAACCTTCGACAGGGGATGTGGGACAAAGGTCTACGAGCAGTACTTC.

This clone was seen a few times. The V and J genes are TRBV6-6 and TRBJ2-3; D gene ambiguous. The CDR3 runs 13 residues. CDR1 is MNHNY and CDR2 is SVGAGI in the germline V gene (reference sequence). Deletions cut 4 bases from V and 4 bases from J, with 9 bases between. This CDR3 reads CASSFFRSDTQYF. DNA of the CDR3: TGTGCCAGCAGTTTTTTTCGGTCAGATACGCAGTATTTT.

The chain joins TRBV7-3 to TRBJ2-1; tentatively, D is TRBD1 or TRBD2 (5 bases each). The germline V gene has CDR1 SGHTA and CDR2 FQGTGA. The CDR3 length is 14 residues. V was cut by 4 bases and J by 8 bases, with 15 bases left in between. The CDR3 nucleotides read TGTGCCAGCAGCTGGGACGCGTTAAGCTATGAGCAGTTCTTC. Translating gives CASSWDALSYEQFF.

The gene calls are TRBV10-3 and TRBJ2-7; D is unresolved. The CDR3 is made up of 12 amino acids. Trimming took off 11 bases at V and 2 bases at J, with 13 bases between the two ends. Germline V gene lookup returns CDR1 ENHRY and CDR2 SYGVKD. CDR3 amino acids: CASSQFTYEQYF. CDR3 bases: TGTGCCTCCTCGCAGTTCACCTACGAGCAGTACTTC.

As concerns this clone: In the same sample, other DNA sequences code for this CDR3. This chain links TRBV28 with TRBJ2-7; D ambiguous. CDR3 length: 11 amino acids. V lost 3 bases and J 3 bases, leaving 3 bases between the germline ends. The germline CDR1 and CDR2 sequences are MDHEN and SYDVKM. The chain's CDR3 is CASSFLYEQYF. In DNA, the CDR3 is TGTGCCAGCAGTTTTCTCTACGAGCAGTACTTC.

The chain uses TRBV7-2 and TRBJ2-2; unclear D gene. Trimming took 5 bases from V and 6 from J, leaving 16 bases between them. Germline V gives CDR1 SGHTA, CDR2 FQGNSA. The CDR3 loop spans 15 amino acids. The CDR3 spells CASSPGNHWAGELFF. The CDR3 coding sequence is TGTGCCAGCAGCCCAGGCAACCACTGGGCCGGGGAGCTGTTTTTT.

This chain connects TRBV9 to TRBJ2-2, with D tentatively TRBD1 or TRBD2 (5 bases each). Germline-derived CDR1 and CDR2 are SGDLS and YYNGEE. The CDR3 is 15 amino acids. V lost 4 bases to trimming and J lost 4 bases, with 14 bases between them. The CDR3 region has the DNA TGTGCCAGCAGCAACCGGGACCCGGGCACCGGGGAGCTGTTTTTT. This translates into CASSNRDPGTGELFF.

The gene calls are TRBV12-2 and TRBJ2-1; the table's D gene call, TRBD2, was not cross checked with the DNA. TRBV12-2 is a known pseudogene. The CDR3 is 14 amino acids. This CDR3 reads CASRLLAGGPEQFF. CDR3 coding DNA: TGTGCAAGTCGCTTGCTAGCGGGAGGCCCTGAGCAGTTCTTC.

This clone was seen a handful of times. The chain is built from TRBV18 and TRBJ2-5; D possibly corresponds to TRBD2 (5 bases). The V and J ends lost 1 base and 2 bases respectively, with 11 bases between them. Germline CDR1 is KGHSH and CDR2 is LQKENI. The CDR3 is 15 residues long. CDR3 nucleotides: TGTGCCAGCTCACCACGCCCCGGGAATCAAGAGACCCAGTACTTC. It translates to CASSPRPGNQETQYF.

This clone was recorded a few times. The J gene is TRBJ2-3, the V gene TRBV5-1; D remains unclear. The length of the CDR3 is 14 residues. V was pared by 4 bases and J by 4 bases, with 13 bases between. Germline CDR1 is SGHRS and CDR2 is YFSETQ. CDR3 loop: CASSPPYEADTQYF. The CDR3 DNA follows: TGCGCCAGCAGCCCACCTTATGAGGCAGATACGCAGTATTTT.

This clone came up a few times. Within the sample, other DNA sequences also encode this same CDR3. V and J are TRBV5-1 and TRBJ2-1; D tentatively reads TRBD1 or TRBD2 (5 bases each). This CDR3 contains 14 residues. Trimming left V 0 bases short and J 4 bases short, with 8 bases between. Germline loops: CDR1 SGHRS, CDR2 YFSETQ. The CDR3 nucleotides are TGCGCCAGCAGCTTGGAGGGGAGTTACAATGAGCAGTTCTTC. It specifies CASSLEGSYNEQFF.

The V gene is TRBV7-2, the J gene TRBJ2-2, with D possibly TRBD1 on 6 matching bases. Germline CDR1 reads SGHTA; CDR2 reads FQGNSA. The ends were cut back, 6 bases at V and 3 bases at J, with 11 bases in the middle. CDR3 length: 14 residues. The CDR3 reads CASRRDTHTGELFF. CDR3 DNA: TGTGCCAGCAGACGGGACACACACACCGGGGAGCTGTTTTTT. Combining the CDR3 with reference TRBV7-2 and TRBJ2-2 gives the whole variable domain GAGVSQSPSNKVTEKGKDVELRCDPISGHTALYWYRQSLGQGLEFLIYFQGNSAPDKSGLPSDRFSAERTGGSVSTLTIQRTQQEDSAVYLCASRRDTHTGELFFGEGSRLTVL.

This clone was recorded a few times. The chain joins TRBV7-2 to TRBJ2-7, with 12 bases aligning to TRBD2. Trimming removed 5 bases from V and 7 bases from J; junction bases left unmatched: 3. The CDR3 length is 13 residues. The germline V gene encodes CDR1 SGHTA and CDR2 FQGNSA. This CDR3 reads CASSGLAGWEQYF. The CDR3 region has the DNA TGTGCCAGCAGCGGACTAGCGGGATGGGAGCAGTACTTC.